This note documents a single T cell receptor beta chain sequence. Its antigen is unknown. The table came from immunoSEQ multiplex PCR; TCRdb's copy has only in-frame clones and leaves some out. Altogether approximately 48,000 clones are present, approximately 90% being singletons, with the ten largest covering 0.51%. Trimming stripped 5 bases from V and 1 base from J, with 9 bases between. Germline-derived CDR1 and CDR2 are LNHDA and SQIVND (reference sequence). This CDR3 region has 14 residues. This sample was included in a study of regulatory and conventional T cells in RAG deficiency. Notes on the study in general: Treg unique TCR beta sequences were approximately 96-fold fewer in Omenn syndrome and CID/AS patients than controls. Control T-cell subsets had markedly higher Shannon entropy and lower Simpson indices than RAG-deficient patients. Patient subsets had shorter CDR3s; Omenn Treg-Tconv overlap exceeded 75%.

Conventional CD4+ T cells were sorted from blood as CD25-low CD127-high cells. These data also formed part of another study, on regulatory T cells. That source reports: The primer mix had 52 TRBV and 13 TRBJ primers. Regulatory T cells showed the strongest V-J pair restriction and V/J gene skewing among patient repertoires.

The source is a human donor in good health. The V call is TRBV19, the J call TRBJ1-5; D perhaps matches TRBD1 (6 bases). The sample taken for sequencing was CD4+ effector T cells sorted from blood. CDR3 coding DNA: TGTGCCAGTAGTCCCACAGGGAGCAATCAGCCCCAGCATTTT. Translated, it gives CASSPTGSNQPQHF.